The subject of this entry is one TCR beta chain. In this sample, this clonotype turned up a few times. Its specific antigen is unknown. Within one base of it there is no much larger clone, and no base qualities were kept. The data were obtained in a study of Graves' ophthalmopathy and Graves' hyperthyroidism (dated by TCRdb to between 2018 and 2020). The study in broad terms: Peripheral blood was collected at initial diagnosis, before any treatment. To tell Graves' ophthalmopathy apart from Graves' hyperthyroidism, and to predict which patients would progress to ophthalmopathy, the study relied on TCR beta repertoire signatures. In total, around 140 blood samples were TCR-sequenced: approximately 42 ophthalmopathy, around 75 hyperthyroidism and some 17 hyperthyroidism-to-ophthalmopathy patients. To explore V-J signatures that separate ophthalmopathy from hyperthyroidism, a discovery set of about 98 patients was enrolled, consisting of roughly 45 with ophthalmopathy and approximately 60 with stable hyperthyroidism. For independent validation, a separate cohort was made up of fewer than 20 hyperthyroidism patients plus 17 patients who later progressed from hyperthyroidism to ophthalmopathy. In several hyperthyroidism patients, the T-cell repertoires found in thyroid tissue were compared with those found in blood. Once sampling was done, hyperthyroidism patients were given methimazole at a starting dose of 30 mg daily, while ophthalmopathy patients were given high-dose intravenous methylprednisolone.

Study-wide findings and limitations: Among expanded thyroid clonotypes with frequency above 0.001, most also showed up in blood, which suggests that blood repertoires may reflect the thyroid immune response. Ophthalmopathy was separated from stable hyperthyroidism by the 13-signature model with about 89% sensitivity and 81.08% specificity in cross-validation and with 80%/75% in the test set. Sample size was not predetermined statistically, and investigators were not blinded to group allocation. In validation, the model predicted ophthalmopathy progression with roughly 68% sensitivity and approximately 78% specificity; 12 predicted patients were CT-confirmed with GO in a median of about 6.2 months.

TCR beta CDR3 regions were amplified from RNA transcripts for repertoire sequencing. The first round of RT-PCR was done with HTBI primers and the Qiagen OneStep RT-PCR kit, and was followed by a second round of multiplex PCR, then size selection and purification. Libraries were sequenced on an Illumina HiSeq2000 using paired-end 100 bp reads. The paper's processing steps were these. Reads were processed with SOAPnuke, discarding reads with adapters, uncalled bases, mean Phred below 15, or no exact constant-primer or identifier match. COPE v1.2.5 was used to merge the high-quality paired reads. Each unique nucleotide sequence was treated as a clonotype, and MiTCR v1.1 was used to align the clonotypes to the IMGT TRB V, D and J references. The analysis was limited to V-J combinations with a frequency above 0.0001, which together covered 99.2% of repertoires. A TCR clonal expansion and chaos score per V-J combination was defined as the ratio of F50 clonal expansion to chaos observed in the TCRdist matrix. Welch's t-statistics and random forest were used to reduce the features to 10 to 15 V-J combinations, which were then used as input to a naive Bayes classifier. Thyroid-blood repertoire similarity was quantified with the Morisita-Horn index. TCRdb handled the public reads itself, with Q25 trimming in fastp and clone calling in MiXCR, and kept productive beta chains. CDR3 protein sequences are deduplicated, and each keeps its most common genes and DNA. V and J calls and clone size were set by TCRdb, not the authors. The sample profile shows 600,000 to 950,000 distinct CDR3 sequences; about 44% of them were found once. The ten largest make up 44% of the sample.

The ophthalmopathy patients had moderately to severely active disease, with a Clinical Activity Score of 3 or higher, a NOSPECS grade of 4 or higher, and a disease duration of less than 3 months. Patients were excluded if they had other autoimmune diseases, uncontrolled infections, pregnancy or lactation. Diagnosis relied on clinical symptoms, serum thyroxine, TRAb, thyroid ultrasound and orbital computed tomography. Using Ficoll-Paque density gradient centrifugation, PBMCs were isolated from less than 13 ml of fresh peripheral blood. Trizol reagent was used to extract the total RNA, and its quality was then checked on an Agilent 2100 Bioanalyzer. V is clipped by 1 base and J by 7 bases, and the sequence between their germline boundaries is 8 bases long. Inclusive of the bounding cysteine and phenylalanine, the CDR3 is 12 residues long. Only the CDR3 DNA is retained, 36 bases long and in frame from the first base. CDR1 and CDR2 were assigned from the germline V gene as MNHNS and SASEGT.

This clonotype was sampled from an adult man with Graves' ophthalmopathy. What was sequenced was peripheral blood. The chain joins TRBV6-1 to TRBJ2-7, and TRBD2 may be the D gene, going by 5 matching bases. Here the CDR3 is given as CASSEDREEQYF. The DNA sequence follows: TGTGCCAGCAGTGAAGATAGGGAGGAGCAGTACTTC.